The next 20 T cell receptor beta chains were all read from a single sample in a study of OX40 agonist ivuxolimab in advanced cancers. Libraries were prepared by immunoSEQ multiplex PCR; TCRdb keeps only in-frame clonotypes and omits some of them. The table shows some 30,000 clones, with roughly 87% occurring only once. The material sequenced was CD4+ or CD8+ T cells sorted from blood, taken in a trial of the OX40 agonist ivuxolimab. Source of these receptors: an adult with an advanced solid tumor such as melanoma, head and neck, liver or kidney cancer.

The chain has TRBV13 and TRBJ2-1, with TRBD2 matching over 9 bases. V lost 5 bases, J lost 8 bases, and 7 bases stayed unmatched. This CDR3 has 14 amino acids. CDR1 PRHDT and CDR2 FYEKMQ come from the germline V gene (reference sequence). The CDR3 region is CASSRRASGDEQFF. In DNA, the CDR3 is TGTGCCAGCAGCCGGCGGGCTAGCGGGGATGAGCAGTTCTTC. The variable domain in full, completed from reference TRBV13 and TRBJ2-1, reads AAGVIQSPRHLIKEKRETATLKCYPIPRHDTVYWYQQGPGQDPQFLISFYEKMQSDKGSIPDRFSAQQFSDYHSELNMSSLELGDSALYFCASSRRASGDEQFFGPGTRLTVL.

This clone was seen a few times. The rearrangement uses TRBV6-6 and TRBJ2-7, with 7 positions matching TRBD1. Germline V gene data show CDR1 as MNHNY and CDR2 as SVGAGI (reference sequence). With 6 bases clipped from V and 5 bases from J, the junction kept 7 bases outside the gene matches. The CDR3 is 13 residues long. CDR3 amino acids: CASSVGQRNEQYF. The DNA for the CDR3 is TGTGCCAGCAGCGTGGGACAGCGAAACGAGCAGTACTTC.

The CDR3 sequence is CASSDRGYYGYTF. CDR3 DNA sequence: TGTGCCAGCAGTGACAGGGGGTACTATGGCTACACCTTC. The chain carries TRBV2 and TRBJ1-2; 7 bases fit TRBD1. The CDR3 totals 13 residues. From germline, CDR1 is SNHLY and CDR2 FYNNEI. V shed 3 bases and J 3 bases; nucleotides not matched to a gene: 1.

This clone appeared a single time. The rearrangement links TRBV27 to TRBJ1-2; 7 bases line up with TRBD1. From germline, CDR1 is MNHEY and CDR2 SMNVEV (reference sequence). This CDR3 is built from 14 residues. Germline trimming cut 6 bases from V and 0 bases from J; bases unmatched to any gene: 4. The CDR3 is CASSRQGPNYGYTF. DNA for the CDR3: TGTGCCAGCAGCAGACAGGGCCCTAACTATGGCTACACCTTC.

The rearrangement links TRBV29-1 to TRBJ2-1, with a weak D call TRBD1 (5 bases). The germline gives CDR1 SQVTM, CDR2 ANQGSEA. Trimming removed 5 bases at V and 2 bases at J, with 16 bases between. The CDR3 is 15 residues long. Here the CDR3 reads CSVKLTVPAYNEQFF. As DNA, the CDR3 is TGCAGCGTTAAGTTGACAGTCCCTGCCTACAATGAGCAGTTCTTC.

The V gene is TRBV7-9, the J gene TRBJ2-7; possibly TRBD1 for D (5 bases). The CDR3 extends over 15 amino acids. From germline, CDR1 is SEHNR and CDR2 FQNEAQ (reference sequence). Trimming removed 1 base from V and 4 bases from J, with 14 bases in between. CDR3 protein: CASSLGAAAGYEQYF. The DNA of the CDR3 is TGTGCCAGCAGCTTAGGGGCAGCCGCAGGGTACGAGCAGTACTTC.

This sequence joins TRBV2 and TRBJ1-2; D unclear. V shed 3 bases and J shed 3 bases, with 11 bases lying between them. The CDR3 runs to 14 residues. CDR1 is SNHLY and CDR2 is FYNNEI in the germline V gene. The CDR3 loop reads CASSEEFGYYGYTF. Here the CDR3 DNA reads TGTGCCAGCAGTGAGGAATTCGGGTACTATGGCTACACCTTC.

This clone was detected only once. The CDR3 DNA sequence: TGTGCCAGCAGTACAGGGAGCCCTGGAAACACCATATATTTT. It specifies CASSTGSPGNTIYF. The chain uses TRBV27 and TRBJ1-3, with D perhaps matching TRBD1 (6 bases). With 5 bases removed from V and 2 bases from J, the gap between germline ends came to 10 bases. Germline CDR1 is MNHEY and CDR2 is SMNVEV (reference sequence). This CDR3 is built from 14 residues.

The chain recombines TRBV4-1 with TRBJ2-3; 14 bases align to TRBD2. The CDR3 covers 16 residues. Germline loops: CDR1 MGHRA, CDR2 YSYEKL. V shed 3 bases, J shed 5 bases, and the junction held 4 bases outside the gene matches. The CDR3 region is CASSHPGLAGVDTQYF. The CDR3 region has the DNA TGCGCCAGCAGCCACCCGGGACTAGCGGGAGTAGATACGCAGTATTTT.

The genes are TRBV5-5 and TRBJ2-7; the D gene is possibly TRBD2 (6 bases). From germline, CDR1 is SGHKS and CDR2 YYEKEE (reference sequence). V lost 5 bases and J 0 bases, leaving 15 bases between the germline ends. The CDR3 covers 15 residues. The CDR3 nucleotides read TGTGCCAGCAGTTACTTGGCGGGACCCTCCTACGAGCAGTACTTC. Protein sequence: CASSYLAGPSYEQYF.

This clone showed up just once. This chain links TRBV27 with TRBJ2-1, with D tentatively TRBD1 (6 bases). The V gene lost 7 bases and the J gene lost 0 bases, with 13 bases spanning the gap. Per the germline V gene, CDR1 is MNHEY and CDR2 is SMNVEV (reference sequence). The CDR3 contains 15 residues. The CDR3: CASTTTGSSYNEQFF. Here the CDR3 DNA reads TGTGCCAGCACAACCACAGGGAGCTCCTACAATGAGCAGTTCTTC.

This chain links TRBV19 with TRBJ2-7; no reliable D call. CDR1 and CDR2 from the germline V gene are LNHDA and SQIVND (reference sequence). This CDR3 contains 13 residues. Between the trimmed V and J ends, which lost 1 base and 3 bases, there was a span of 7 bases. The CDR3 DNA reads as TGTGCCAGTAGTATAGCGCTTTACTACGAGCAGTACTTC. As protein: CASSIALYYEQYF. Full variable domain (rest looked up from reference TRBV19 and TRBJ2-7): DGGITQSPKYLFRKEGQNVTLSCEQNLNHDAMYWYRQDPGQGLRLIYYSQIVNDFQKGDIAEGYSVSREKKESFPLTVTSAQKNPTAFYLCASSIALYYEQYFGPGTRLTVT.

The chain recombines TRBV7-9 with TRBJ2-3; TRBD2 aligns across 9 bases. The CDR3 is made up of 16 amino acids. After removal of 4 bases from V and 7 bases from J, the junction contained 12 bases not matched to a gene. The V gene's germline CDR1 is SEHNR and CDR2 FQNEAQ (reference sequence). CDR3 amino acids: CASSSVIAGEGNTQYF. CDR3 DNA: TGTGCCAGCAGCTCGGTAATAGCGGGAGAGGGAAATACGCAGTATTTT. The full variable domain, with the rest looked up from reference TRBV7-9 and TRBJ2-3, is DTGVSQNPRHKITKRGQNVTFRCDPISEHNRLYWYRQTLGQGPEFLTYFQNEAQLEKSRLLSDRFSAERPKGSFSTLEIQRTEQGDSAMYLCASSSVIAGEGNTQYFGPGTRLTVL.

This chain joins TRBV19 and TRBJ2-1, with D perhaps assigned TRBD1 or TRBD2 (5 bases each). The germline V gene has CDR1 LNHDA and CDR2 SQIVND (reference sequence). The ends were cut back, 1 base at V and 6 bases at J, with 10 bases in the middle. This CDR3 has 14 residues. Written as DNA, the CDR3 is TGTGCCAGTAGTATAGCGGGACCTAGCAATGAGCAGTTCTTC. Translation: CASSIAGPSNEQFF.

The gene calls are TRBV19 and TRBJ2-1; 9 nucleotides match TRBD2. V dropped 3 bases and J dropped 6; count of bases not matched to a gene: 9. This CDR3 is built from 16 residues. Germline assignment: CDR1 LNHDA and CDR2 SQIVND (reference sequence). CDR3 sequence: CASSILLAGTLNEQFF. As DNA, the CDR3 is TGTGCCAGTAGTATTTTGCTAGCGGGAACCCTCAATGAGCAGTTCTTC. Based on the CDR3 plus reference TRBV19 and TRBJ2-1, the full variable domain is DGGITQSPKYLFRKEGQNVTLSCEQNLNHDAMYWYRQDPGQGLRLIYYSQIVNDFQKGDIAEGYSVSREKKESFPLTVTSAQKNPTAFYLCASSILLAGTLNEQFFGPGTRLTVL.

The V call is TRBV5-5, the J call TRBJ2-1, with D unresolved. The V end was cut by 2 bases, the J end by 1 base, with 13 bases between. Germline CDR1 reads SGHKS; CDR2 reads YYEKEE (reference sequence). The CDR3 sequence is 16 residues long. The chain's CDR3 is CASSFTGIPSYNEQFF. DNA of the CDR3: TGTGCCAGCAGCTTCACTGGGATTCCGTCCTACAATGAGCAGTTCTTC. Full variable domain (outside the CDR3, taken from reference TRBV5-5 and TRBJ2-1): DAGVTQSPTHLIKTRGQQVTLRCSPISGHKSVSWYQQVLGQGPQFIFQYYEKEERGRGNFPDRFSARQFPNYSSELNVNALLLGDSALYLCASSFTGIPSYNEQFFGPGTRLTVL.

The chain couples TRBV28 to TRBJ2-1; 10 positions match TRBD2. The CDR3 spans 14 residues. The germline gives CDR1 MDHEN, CDR2 SYDVKM. The J segment lost 6 bases and the V segment lost 3 bases, leaving 2 bases of the junction unmatched. This chain's CDR3 is CASSFWTSGNEQFF. CDR3 bases: TGTGCCAGCAGTTTTTGGACTAGCGGCAATGAGCAGTTCTTC.

CDR3 residues: CASSLSATSYEQYF. CDR3 coding DNA: TGCGCCAGCAGCCTTTCGGCGACTTCCTACGAGCAGTACTTC. The J gene is TRBJ2-7, the V gene TRBV4-3; the D is unclear. Germline lookup yields CDR1 LGHNA and CDR2 YSLEER. This CDR3 contains 14 residues. The V end lost 4 bases, the J end lost 1 base, and 11 bases lay between the germline ends.

The chain couples TRBV30 to TRBJ2-1; 9 nucleotides align to TRBD2. Looked up from germline, CDR1 is GTSNPN and CDR2 is SVGIG (reference sequence). The CDR3 loop spans 14 amino acids. Trimming cost V 6 bases and J 1 base; bases outside gene matches: 4. The CDR3 DNA is TGTGCCTGTGATGGACTAGCGTCCTACAATGAGCAGTTCTTC. Translated: CACDGLASYNEQFF.

As concerns this clone: Its ends do not fully match the called genes, so a read error is possible. The chain is built from TRBV10-3 and TRBJ2-7; 7 bases map to TRBD2. The germline CDR1 and CDR2 sequences are ENHRY and SYGVKD. The CDR3 totals 11 residues. Written as DNA, the CDR3 is TGTGCCATCAGTGAGTTGGGAGGGCCTCGCTTC. Its translation: CAISELGGPRF.